This note documents a single T cell receptor beta chain sequence. Its antigen is undetermined. This sample is drawn from a study of post-analysis software for immune sequencing data. Study-wide results and limits: In patients, TRBV5-6, TRBV5-1 and TRBV20-1 belonged to four or five TRBV segments found more frequently than in controls.

Tagging with unique molecular identifiers was a feature of the TCR beta cDNA libraries. TCRdb reanalysed the PCR reads using MiXCR and keeps one entry per CDR3 protein. Here the sample spans more than 450,000 distinct CDR3 sequences, around a third being singletons. CDR3 length: 14 amino acids. Unmatched junction bases numbered 7, after V lost 6 bases and J lost 4 bases. Germline-derived CDR1 and CDR2 are MNHEY and SMNVEV (reference sequence). This sequence was found in a girl aged 2-17 years with multiple sclerosis. The specimen sequenced was blood. This chain links TRBV27 with TRBJ1-2; the match to TRBD1 covers 8 bases. The CDR3 bases are TGTGCCAGCAGCACGGCAGGGGGCTTCTATGGCTACACCTTC. It codes for CASSTAGGFYGYTF.